These T cell receptor beta chains were read from a single sample in a study of cytomegalovirus exposure and HLA in healthy donors. TCRdb's copy holds only in-frame clones and misses some; the assay was immunoSEQ multiplex PCR. The profile covers 250,000 to 350,000 clones, with roughly 90% appearing a single time and about 0.86% taken by the ten largest. The specimen sequenced was PBMCs. Every receptor here comes from a woman aged 18-30 years in good health and CMV-seronegative. Both conserved end residues are part of each CDR3.

length | V | CDR3
14 | TRBV9 | CASSATSGSNEQFF
14 | TRBV11-2 | CASSFPGAWETQYF
13 | TRBV29-1 | CSVWGGGGDTQYF
16 | TRBV7-6 | CASSYSRGISTDTQYF
15 | TRBV9 | CASSVGAGARDEQFF
16 | TRBV9 | CASSVASTGVNYGYTF
16 | TRBV14 | CASSQVLAGAPDTQYF
18 | TRBV19 | CASSSRRPTSGSTDTQYF
12 | TRBV27 | CASTSGYEKLFF
15 | TRBV10-3 | CAISEEGQINTEAFF
14 | TRBV5-1 | CASSLGAPKETQYF
13 | TRBV7-6 | CASSFRGDQPQHF
17 | TRBV7-6 | CASSLTLAGSINNEQFF
12 | TRBV5-1 | CASSLSRETQYF
14 | TRBV6-5 | CASSYVNRGTEAFF
12 | TRBV6-1 | CASSDSYYEQYF